These T cell receptor beta chains were read from a single sample in a study of T-cell memory formation after mild COVID-19. MiXCR, run by TCRdb on the 5' RACE reads, gives a single entry per CDR3 protein. The sample lists fewer than 300,000 distinct CDR3 sequences, more than 15% occurring once. The sample taken for sequencing was PBMCs or a T cell subset sorted from them (not recorded which). The source of these receptors is a man in his late teens or twenties who had mild COVID-19 (a few samples of this study predate the infection). Cell type and time point are not known. Both conserved end residues are part of each CDR3. A D gene is named only where the DNA matches it firmly. Clone size is shown for a subset of rows, as once, few, many or a class of expanded clone.

J: TRBJ1-1
V: TRBV5-1
D: TRBD1
size: few
CDR3: CASSWGTGGPNTEAFF

J: TRBJ2-7
V: TRBV7-2
D: .
size: .
CDR3: CASSLLGSYEQYF

J: TRBJ2-1
V: TRBV7-6
D: TRBD2
size: few
CDR3: CASSVTSGGAAEQFF

J: TRBJ2-5
V: TRBV12-3/TRBV12-4
D: .
size: many
CDR3: CASSPFERSQETQYF

J: TRBJ2-7
V: TRBV7-2
D: TRBD2
size: few
CDR3: CASSSRLAGPSYEQYF

J: TRBJ2-2
V: TRBV3-1
D: TRBD1
size: .
CDR3: CASSRQGAPAGELFF

J: TRBJ1-5
V: TRBV4-1
D: .
size: .
CDR3: CASSPNERGDQPQHF

J: TRBJ1-1
V: TRBV5-1
D: .
size: few
CDR3: CASTVDGARTNTEAFF

J: TRBJ2-2
V: TRBV19
D: .
size: few
CDR3: CASSAVFDGELFF

J: TRBJ2-3
V: TRBV6-2/TRBV6-3
D: .
size: few
CDR3: CASSYDLWDTQYF

J: TRBJ2-3
V: TRBV7-3
D: .
size: .
CDR3: CASSLRTEGDTQYF

J: TRBJ1-4
V: TRBV7-8
D: TRBD1
size: .
CDR3: CASSSNPSTGAGYEKLFF

J: TRBJ2-1
V: TRBV5-5
D: .
size: .
CDR3: CASSLGAGGIEQFF

J: TRBJ2-5
V: TRBV5-1
D: .
size: many
CDR3: CASSPREAGWETQYF

J: TRBJ2-2
V: TRBV7-9
D: .
size: few
CDR3: CASSASLGELFF

J: TRBJ2-3
V: TRBV11-1
D: .
size: many
CDR3: CASRSTDTQYF

J: TRBJ2-7
V: TRBV12-3/TRBV12-4
D: TRBD1
size: few
CDR3: CASGTQGAGEQYF

J: TRBJ2-3
V: TRBV6-5
D: TRBD1
size: .
CDR3: CASRHRGYITDTQYF

J: TRBJ1-2
V: TRBV27
D: .
size: .
CDR3: CASSLEGGTNYGYTF

J: TRBJ2-5
V: TRBV4-1
D: .
size: few
CDR3: CASSPDGPTQYF

J: TRBJ1-5
V: TRBV20-1
D: .
size: many
CDR3: CSAALGGRIGSNQPQHF

J: TRBJ2-3
V: TRBV12-3/TRBV12-4
D: TRBD2
size: few
CDR3: CASSLGGGTHTDTQYF

J: TRBJ1-4
V: TRBV3-1
D: .
size: few
CDR3: CASSPSPTNEKLFF

J: TRBJ2-5
V: TRBV11-2
D: .
size: .
CDR3: CASSYPLPRRRQETQYF

J: TRBJ2-3
V: TRBV5-5
D: .
size: many
CDR3: CASSLSTNTDTQYF

J: TRBJ1-5
V: TRBV10-2
D: .
size: few
CDR3: CASSEVGEARPQHF

J: TRBJ2-3
V: TRBV24-1
D: .
size: .
CDR3: CATSEVTTDTQYF

J: TRBJ2-1
V: TRBV20-1
D: TRBD2
size: .
CDR3: CSALSGRAGGWNEQFF

J: TRBJ2-2
V: TRBV7-7
D: .
size: .
CDR3: CASSRESAFTGELFF

J: TRBJ2-3
V: TRBV6-6
D: .
size: once
CDR3: CASSRSGATDTQYF

J: TRBJ1-1
V: TRBV4-3
D: .
size: .
CDR3: CASSHLTANTEAFF

J: TRBJ1-2
V: TRBV6-4
D: TRBD1
size: few
CDR3: CASSEPGQGYQYGYTF

J: TRBJ1-1
V: TRBV6-6
D: TRBD1
size: few
CDR3: CASSYLATGGRTEAFF

J: TRBJ1-4
V: TRBV6-2/TRBV6-3
D: TRBD1
size: few
CDR3: CASRRTGGIEKLFF

J: TRBJ2-3
V: TRBV4-3
D: .
size: few
CDR3: CASSRGAMGTDTQYF

J: TRBJ2-3
V: TRBV7-7
D: TRBD2
size: few
CDR3: CASSTSGGDTQYF

J: TRBJ2-5
V: TRBV7-3
D: .
size: .
CDR3: CASSTENQETQYF

J: TRBJ2-7
V: TRBV6-5
D: .
size: many
CDR3: CASSYLGPTGAPYEQYF

J: TRBJ2-3
V: TRBV4-1
D: TRBD1
size: .
CDR3: CASSQEPQGTGKTDTQYF

J: TRBJ1-6
V: TRBV6-5
D: TRBD1
size: .
CDR3: CASSQGDSLYSPLHF

J: TRBJ2-7
V: TRBV29-1
D: .
size: many
CDR3: CSVEDPGGSSYEQYF

J: TRBJ2-1
V: TRBV29-1
D: .
size: many
CDR3: CSVVLSNEQFF

J: TRBJ1-5
V: TRBV7-6
D: .
size: few
CDR3: CASSSEGWNQPQHF

J: TRBJ2-2
V: TRBV12-3/TRBV12-4
D: TRBD2
size: few
CDR3: CASRATSGGVTGELFF

J: TRBJ1-1
V: TRBV12-3/TRBV12-4
D: .
size: few
CDR3: CASSSAMAAFF

J: TRBJ2-6
V: TRBV14
D: .
size: .
CDR3: CASSQVDNSGANVLTF

J: TRBJ2-3
V: TRBV2
D: .
size: few
CDR3: CASVRVRTDTQYF

J: TRBJ2-7
V: TRBV6-5
D: .
size: .
CDR3: CASSYLRGSGEQYF

J: TRBJ1-1
V: TRBV6-2/TRBV6-3
D: .
size: .
CDR3: CASSSVGENTEAFF

J: TRBJ1-5
V: TRBV19
D: TRBD1
size: few
CDR3: CASTGTGNQPQHF

J: TRBJ1-1
V: TRBV12-3/TRBV12-4
D: .
size: .
CDR3: CASSFRGGDTEAFF

J: TRBJ1-2
V: TRBV15
D: .
size: .
CDR3: CATSRGGGGASYGYTF

J: TRBJ2-7
V: TRBV6-2/TRBV6-3
D: TRBD2
size: .
CDR3: CASSPGGGTYEQYF

J: TRBJ1-4
V: TRBV7-9
D: .
size: .
CDR3: CASSFGGDNEKLFF

J: TRBJ2-3
V: TRBV11-1
D: .
size: few
CDR3: CASSLGRGMGRKTDTQYF